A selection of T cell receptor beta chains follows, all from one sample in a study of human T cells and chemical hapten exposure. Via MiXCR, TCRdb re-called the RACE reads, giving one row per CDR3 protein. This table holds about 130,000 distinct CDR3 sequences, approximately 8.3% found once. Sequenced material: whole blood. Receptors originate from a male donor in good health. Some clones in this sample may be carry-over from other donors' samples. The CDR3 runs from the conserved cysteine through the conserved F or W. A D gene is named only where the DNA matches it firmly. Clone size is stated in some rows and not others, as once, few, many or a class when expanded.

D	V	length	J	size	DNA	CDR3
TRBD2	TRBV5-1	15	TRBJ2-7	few	TGCGCCAGCAGCTTGGAAGGTAGCGGGAACTACGAGCAGTACTTC	CASSLEGSGNYEQYF
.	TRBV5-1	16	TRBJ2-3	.	TGCGCCAGCAGCATAGGATCACTAGGGGGAACAGATACGCAGTATTTT	CASSIGSLGGTDTQYF
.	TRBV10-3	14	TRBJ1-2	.	TGTGCCATCAGTGAAACAGGACTGAACTATGGCTACACCTTC	CAISETGLNYGYTF
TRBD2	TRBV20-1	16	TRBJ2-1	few	TGCAGTGGCTTTCTAGCGGGAGGAAGCTCCTACAATGAGCAGTTCTTC	CSGFLAGGSSYNEQFF
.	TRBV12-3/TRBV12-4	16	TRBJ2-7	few	TGTGCCAGCAGTCCCCGCACCGACTGGGGAATTTACGAGCAGTACTTC	CASSPRTDWGIYEQYF
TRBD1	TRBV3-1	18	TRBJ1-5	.	TGTGCCAGCAGCCGGGACAGTCCCGGGGCTTATAGCAATCAGCCCCAGCATTTT	CASSRDSPGAYSNQPQHF
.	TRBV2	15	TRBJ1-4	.	TGTGCCCACGATGGGGGGGCAGGTAACCGGGAAAAACTGTTTTTT	CAHDGGAGNREKLFF
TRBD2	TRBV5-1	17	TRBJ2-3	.	TGCGCCAGCAGCCCCCTCGGGACTAGCGGGGGCACAGATACGCAGTATTTT	CASSPLGTSGGTDTQYF
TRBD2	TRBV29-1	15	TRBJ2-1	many	TGCAGCGCCGACGGGCAGGCGGGAGCAGACAATGAGCAGTTCTTC	CSADGQAGADNEQFF
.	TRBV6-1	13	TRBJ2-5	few	TGTGCCAGCCATATTTTAGGGCTGGAGACCCAGTACTTC	CASHILGLETQYF
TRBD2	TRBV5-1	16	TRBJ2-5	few	TGCGCCAGCAGCTTCAGCGGGGGTTCGTTCGTTGAGACCCAGTACTTC	CASSFSGGSFVETQYF
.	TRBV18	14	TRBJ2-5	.	TGTGCCAGCTCACCACCGAGTATGCAAGAGACCCAGTACTTC	CASSPPSMQETQYF
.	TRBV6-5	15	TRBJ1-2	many	TGTGCCAGCAGTCAAGGAGGGGGTCAGAGCTATGGCTACACCTTC	CASSQGGGQSYGYTF
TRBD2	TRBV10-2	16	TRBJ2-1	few	TGCGCCAGCAGTGAAACTAGCGGGGGATTGTCCAATGAGCAGTTCTTC	CASSETSGGLSNEQFF
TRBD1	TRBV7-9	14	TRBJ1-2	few	TGTGCCAGCAGCCCCCGGGACAGGGGAAATGGCTACACCTTC	CASSPRDRGNGYTF
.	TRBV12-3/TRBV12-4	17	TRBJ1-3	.	TGTGCCAGCAGTTTAGAACCGCCGGGCAGACCTGGAAACACCATATATTTT	CASSLEPPGRPGNTIYF
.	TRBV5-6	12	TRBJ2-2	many	TGTGCCAGCAGTGAGGGGACCGGGGAGCTGTTTTTT	CASSEGTGELFF